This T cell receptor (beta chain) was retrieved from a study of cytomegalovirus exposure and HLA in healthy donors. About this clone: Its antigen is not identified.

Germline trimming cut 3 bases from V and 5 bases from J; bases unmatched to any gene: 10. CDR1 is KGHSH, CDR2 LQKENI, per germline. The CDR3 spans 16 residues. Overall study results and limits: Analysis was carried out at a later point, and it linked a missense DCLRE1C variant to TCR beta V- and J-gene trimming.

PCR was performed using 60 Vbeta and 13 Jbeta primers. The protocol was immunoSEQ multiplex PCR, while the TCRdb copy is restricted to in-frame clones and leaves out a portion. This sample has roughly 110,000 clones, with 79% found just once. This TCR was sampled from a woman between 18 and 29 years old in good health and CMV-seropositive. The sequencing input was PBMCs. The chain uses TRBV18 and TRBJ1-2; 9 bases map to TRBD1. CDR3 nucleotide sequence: TGTGCCAGCTCACCGTACCGGGACAGGGATAGGTATGGCTACACCTTC. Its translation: CASSPYRDRDRYGYTF.